The T cell receptor (beta chain) under discussion was sequenced for a study of blood T cell repertoires in COVID-19. Overall study context: Some COVID-19 samples were acute and others convalescent; all came from the United States, Italy and Spain. Sample material is recorded as cDNA or gDNA derived from T cells, B-cell-depleted T cells, or PBMCs.

In its sample, this clone was seen a few times. CDR1 is SGHNT and CDR2 is YYREEE in the germline V gene (reference sequence). The V and J ends lost 3 bases and 10 bases, in that order; junction bases with no gene match: 11. CDR3 size: 15 residues. The table came from immunoSEQ multiplex PCR; TCRdb's copy has only in-frame clones and leaves some out. The data show fewer than 350,000 clones, with 85% to 90% seen just once and 1% held by the top ten. Participants' reported clinical history set cohort assignment. It was within 2 weeks before study entry that exposed participants met a COVID-19 case. The sequenced material came from PBMCs or T cells enriched from blood (not recorded which). This receptor was identified in a woman in her thirties who had been exposed to COVID-19. The rearrangement uses TRBV5-4 and TRBJ1-2; TRBD1 aligns across 11 bases. DNA for the CDR3: TGTGCCAGCAGCTCGGACAGGGGGCCGTCCCTTCACTACACCTTC. It translates to CASSSDRGPSLHYTF.